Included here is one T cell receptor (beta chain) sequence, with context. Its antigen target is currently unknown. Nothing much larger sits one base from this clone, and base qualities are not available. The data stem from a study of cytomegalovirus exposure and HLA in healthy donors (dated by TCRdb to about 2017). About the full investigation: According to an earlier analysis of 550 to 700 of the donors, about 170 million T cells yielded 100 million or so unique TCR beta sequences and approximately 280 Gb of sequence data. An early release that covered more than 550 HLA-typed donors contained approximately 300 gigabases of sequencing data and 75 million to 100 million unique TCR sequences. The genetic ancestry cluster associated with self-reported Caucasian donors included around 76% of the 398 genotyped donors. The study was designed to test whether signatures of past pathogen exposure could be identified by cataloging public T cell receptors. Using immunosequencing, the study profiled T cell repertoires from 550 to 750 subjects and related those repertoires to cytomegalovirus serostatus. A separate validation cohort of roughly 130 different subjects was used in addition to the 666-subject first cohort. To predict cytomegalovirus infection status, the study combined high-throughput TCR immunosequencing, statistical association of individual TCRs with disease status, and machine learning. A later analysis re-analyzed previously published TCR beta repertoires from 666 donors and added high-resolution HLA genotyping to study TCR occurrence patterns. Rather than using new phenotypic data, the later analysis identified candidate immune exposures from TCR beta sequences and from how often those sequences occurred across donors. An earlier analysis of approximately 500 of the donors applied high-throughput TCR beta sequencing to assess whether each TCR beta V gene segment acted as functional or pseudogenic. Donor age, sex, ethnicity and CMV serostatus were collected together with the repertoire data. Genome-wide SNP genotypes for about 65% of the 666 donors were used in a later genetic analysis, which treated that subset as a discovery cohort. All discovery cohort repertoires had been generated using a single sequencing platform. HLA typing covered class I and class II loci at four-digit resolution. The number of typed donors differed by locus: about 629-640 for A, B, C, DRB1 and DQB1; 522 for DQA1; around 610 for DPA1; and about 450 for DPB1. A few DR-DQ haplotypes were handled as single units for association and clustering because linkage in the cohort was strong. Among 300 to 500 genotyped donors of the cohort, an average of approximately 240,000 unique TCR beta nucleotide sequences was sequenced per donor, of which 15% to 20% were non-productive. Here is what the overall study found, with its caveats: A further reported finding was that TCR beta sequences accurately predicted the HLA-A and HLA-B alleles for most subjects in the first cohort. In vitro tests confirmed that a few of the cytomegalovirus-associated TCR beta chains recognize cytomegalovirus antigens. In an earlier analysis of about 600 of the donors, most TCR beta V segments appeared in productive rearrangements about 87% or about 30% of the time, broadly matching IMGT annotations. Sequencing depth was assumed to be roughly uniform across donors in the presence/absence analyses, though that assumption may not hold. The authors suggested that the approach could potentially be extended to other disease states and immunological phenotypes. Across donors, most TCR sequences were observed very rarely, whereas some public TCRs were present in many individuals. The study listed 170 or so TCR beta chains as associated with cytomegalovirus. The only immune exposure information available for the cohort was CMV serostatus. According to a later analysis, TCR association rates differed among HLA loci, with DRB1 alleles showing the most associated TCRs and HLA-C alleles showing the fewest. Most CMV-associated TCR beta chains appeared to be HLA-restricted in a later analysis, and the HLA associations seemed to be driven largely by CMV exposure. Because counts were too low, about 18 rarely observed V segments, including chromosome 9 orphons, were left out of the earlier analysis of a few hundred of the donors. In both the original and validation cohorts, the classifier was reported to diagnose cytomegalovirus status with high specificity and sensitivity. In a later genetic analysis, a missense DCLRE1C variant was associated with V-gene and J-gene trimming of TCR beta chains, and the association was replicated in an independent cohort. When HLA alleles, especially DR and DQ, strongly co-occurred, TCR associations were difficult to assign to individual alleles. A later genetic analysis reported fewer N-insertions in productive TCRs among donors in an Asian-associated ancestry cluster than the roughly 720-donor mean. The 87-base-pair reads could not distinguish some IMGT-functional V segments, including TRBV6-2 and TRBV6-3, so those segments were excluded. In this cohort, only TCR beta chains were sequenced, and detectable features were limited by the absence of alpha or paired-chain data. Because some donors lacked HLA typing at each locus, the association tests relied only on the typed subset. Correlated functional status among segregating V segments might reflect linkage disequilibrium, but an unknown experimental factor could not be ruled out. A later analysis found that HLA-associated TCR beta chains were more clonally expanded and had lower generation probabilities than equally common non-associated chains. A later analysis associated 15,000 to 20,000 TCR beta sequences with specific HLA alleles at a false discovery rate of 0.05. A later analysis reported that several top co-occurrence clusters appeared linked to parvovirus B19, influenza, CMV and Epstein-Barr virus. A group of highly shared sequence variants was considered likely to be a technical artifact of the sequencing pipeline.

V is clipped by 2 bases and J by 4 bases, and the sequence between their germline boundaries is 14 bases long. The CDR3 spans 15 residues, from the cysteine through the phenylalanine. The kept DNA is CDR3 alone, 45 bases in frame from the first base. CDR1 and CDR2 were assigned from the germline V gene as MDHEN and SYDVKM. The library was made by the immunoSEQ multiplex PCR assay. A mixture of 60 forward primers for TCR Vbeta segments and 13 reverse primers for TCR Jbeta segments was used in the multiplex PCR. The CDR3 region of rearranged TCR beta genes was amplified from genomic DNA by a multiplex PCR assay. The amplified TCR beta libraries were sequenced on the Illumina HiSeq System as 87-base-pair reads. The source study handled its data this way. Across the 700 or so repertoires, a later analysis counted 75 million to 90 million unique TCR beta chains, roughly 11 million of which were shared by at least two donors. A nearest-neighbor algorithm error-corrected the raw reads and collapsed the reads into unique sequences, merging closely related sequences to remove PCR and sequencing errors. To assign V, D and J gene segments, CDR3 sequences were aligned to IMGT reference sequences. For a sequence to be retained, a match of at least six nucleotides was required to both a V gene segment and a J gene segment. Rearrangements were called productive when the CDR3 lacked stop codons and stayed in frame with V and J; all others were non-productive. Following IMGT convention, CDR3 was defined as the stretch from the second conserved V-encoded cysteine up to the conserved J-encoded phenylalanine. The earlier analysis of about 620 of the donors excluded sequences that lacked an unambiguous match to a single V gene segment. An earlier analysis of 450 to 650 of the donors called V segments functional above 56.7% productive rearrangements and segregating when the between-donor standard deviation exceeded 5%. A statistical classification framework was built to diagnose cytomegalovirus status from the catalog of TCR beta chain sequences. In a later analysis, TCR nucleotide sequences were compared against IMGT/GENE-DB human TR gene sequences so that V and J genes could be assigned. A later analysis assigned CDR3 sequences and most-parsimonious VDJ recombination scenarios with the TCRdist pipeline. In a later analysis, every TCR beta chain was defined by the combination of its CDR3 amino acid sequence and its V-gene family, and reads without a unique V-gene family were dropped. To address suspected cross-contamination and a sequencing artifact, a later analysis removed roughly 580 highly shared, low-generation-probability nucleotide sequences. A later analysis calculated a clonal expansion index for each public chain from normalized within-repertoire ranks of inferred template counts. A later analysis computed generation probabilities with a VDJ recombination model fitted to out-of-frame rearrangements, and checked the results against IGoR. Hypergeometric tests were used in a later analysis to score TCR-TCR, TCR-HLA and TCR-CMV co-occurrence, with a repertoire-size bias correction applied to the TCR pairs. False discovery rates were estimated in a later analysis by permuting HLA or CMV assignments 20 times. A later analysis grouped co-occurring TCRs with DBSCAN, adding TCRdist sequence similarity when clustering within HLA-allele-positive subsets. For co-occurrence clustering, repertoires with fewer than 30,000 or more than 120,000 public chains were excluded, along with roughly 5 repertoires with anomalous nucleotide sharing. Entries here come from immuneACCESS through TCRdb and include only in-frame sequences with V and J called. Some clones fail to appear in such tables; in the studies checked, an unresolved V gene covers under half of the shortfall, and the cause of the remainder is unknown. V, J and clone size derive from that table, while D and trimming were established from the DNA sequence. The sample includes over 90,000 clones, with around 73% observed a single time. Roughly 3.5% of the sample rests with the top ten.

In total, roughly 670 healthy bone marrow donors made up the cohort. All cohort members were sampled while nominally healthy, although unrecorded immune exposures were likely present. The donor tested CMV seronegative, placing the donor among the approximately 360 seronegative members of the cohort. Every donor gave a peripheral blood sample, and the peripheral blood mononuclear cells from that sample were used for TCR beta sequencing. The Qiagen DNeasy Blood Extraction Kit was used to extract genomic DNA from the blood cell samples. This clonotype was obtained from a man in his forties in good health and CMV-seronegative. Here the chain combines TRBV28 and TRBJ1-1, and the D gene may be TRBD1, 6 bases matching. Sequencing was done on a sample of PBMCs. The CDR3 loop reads CASSLLPGQSTEAFF. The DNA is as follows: TGTGCCAGCAGTTTACTCCCCGGACAGAGCACTGAAGCTTTCTTT.